This T cell receptor beta chain derives from a study of cytomegalovirus exposure and HLA in healthy donors. Background on the study: Prior work identified around 120 million unique TCR beta sequences in around 170 million T cells. Study-level results: In a later analysis, donors in an Asian-associated ancestry cluster reportedly had fewer N-insertions in productive TCRs than the cohort mean.

With regard to this clone: The antigen remains unidentified.

Donors consisted of healthy bone marrow donors. Primers for the PCR totalled 60 Vbeta and 13 Jbeta. The assay was immunoSEQ multiplex PCR, and TCRdb's table has in-frame clones only and misses some. In the table there are some 200,000 clones, approximately 90% of which are singletons. Germline V gene sequence: CDR1 SGHAT, CDR2 FQDESV (reference sequence). With 3 bases removed from V and 11 bases from J, the gap between germline ends came to 11 bases. The CDR3 runs 12 residues. The J gene is TRBJ2-1, the V gene TRBV11-1, with D possibly TRBD2 on 6 matching bases. The sequence was collected from a woman under 30 in good health and CMV-seronegative. Sequencing was done on a sample of PBMCs. For the CDR3, the DNA is TGTGCCAGCAGCTTGACGGGGGATAAGCAGTTCTTC. It yields the protein CASSLTGDKQFF.